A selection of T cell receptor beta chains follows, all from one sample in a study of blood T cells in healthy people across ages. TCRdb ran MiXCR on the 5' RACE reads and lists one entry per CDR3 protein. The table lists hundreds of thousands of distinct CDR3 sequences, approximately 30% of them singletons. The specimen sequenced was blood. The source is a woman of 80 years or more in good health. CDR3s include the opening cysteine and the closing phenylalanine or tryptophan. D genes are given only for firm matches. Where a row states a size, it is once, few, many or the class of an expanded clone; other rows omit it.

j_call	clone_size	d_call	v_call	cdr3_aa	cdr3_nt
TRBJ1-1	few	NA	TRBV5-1	CASSSSGEWGTEAFF	TGCGCCAGCAGCTCTTCCGGGGAATGGGGCACTGAAGCTTTCTTT
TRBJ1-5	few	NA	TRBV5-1	CASSPDLNQPQHF	TGCGCCAGCAGCCCGGACCTCAATCAGCCCCAGCATTTT
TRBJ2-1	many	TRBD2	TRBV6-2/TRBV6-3	CASRTSSGDKLFF	TGTGCCAGCAGAACCTCCAGCGGGGATAAGTTGTTCTTC
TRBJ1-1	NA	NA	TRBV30	CAWIINTEAFF	TGTGCCTGGATAATCAACACTGAAGCTTTCTTT
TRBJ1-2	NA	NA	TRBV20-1	CSASTQNYGYTF	TGCAGTGCGTCAACCCAGAACTATGGCTACACCTTC
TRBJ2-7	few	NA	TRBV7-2	CASSLAPLSLFYEQYF	TGTGCCAGCAGCTTAGCACCCCTCTCGCTCTTCTACGAGCAGTACTTC
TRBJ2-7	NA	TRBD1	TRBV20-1	CSARVATGVNEQYF	TGCAGTGCTAGAGTTGCGACAGGGGTAAACGAGCAGTACTTC
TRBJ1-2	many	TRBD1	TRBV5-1	CASRAGTGYGYTF	TGCGCCAGCAGGGCCGGGACAGGCTATGGCTACACCTTC
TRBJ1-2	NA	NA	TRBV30	CAWSTGGNNGYTF	TGTGCCTGGAGCACCGGGGGCAATAATGGCTACACCTTC
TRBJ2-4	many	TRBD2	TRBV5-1	CASSQRDPLAGDGLNIQYF	TGCGCCAGCAGCCAACGCGACCCCCTAGCGGGGGACGGACTAAACATTCAGTACTTC
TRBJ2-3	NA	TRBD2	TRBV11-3	CASSLESSGGTDTQYF	TGTGCCAGCAGCTTAGAGAGTAGCGGGGGCACAGATACGCAGTATTTT
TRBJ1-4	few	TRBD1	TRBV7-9	CASSSMTGSEKLFF	TGTGCCAGCAGTTCAATGACAGGGAGTGAAAAACTGTTTTTT
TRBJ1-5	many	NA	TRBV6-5	CASSYSPGRNQPQHF	TGTGCCAGCAGTTACTCCCCAGGGCGCAATCAGCCCCAGCATTTT
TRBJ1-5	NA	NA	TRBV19	CASSARQKDSNQPQHF	TGTGCCAGTAGTGCCCGACAGAAAGATAGCAATCAGCCCCAGCATTTT
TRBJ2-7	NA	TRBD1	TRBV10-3	CAISGETGGLEQYF	TGTGCCATCAGTGGGGAGACAGGGGGACTCGAGCAGTACTTC
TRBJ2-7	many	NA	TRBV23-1	CASSRGDRHEQYF	TGCGCCAGCAGTCGGGGGGACCGTCACGAGCAGTACTTC
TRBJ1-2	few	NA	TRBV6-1	CASRSSGFHGYTF	TGTGCCAGCAGGTCGTCTGGGTTTCACGGCTACACCTTC
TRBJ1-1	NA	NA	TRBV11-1	CASSGQAGTEAFF	TGTGCCAGCAGCGGCCAGGCGGGCACTGAAGCTTTCTTT
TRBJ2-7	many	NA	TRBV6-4	CASSDSRGYGRCEQYF	TGTGCCAGCAGTGACTCGAGAGGTTACGGCCGCTGCGAGCAGTACTTC
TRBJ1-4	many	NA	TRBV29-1	CSAAYPDGEKLFF	TGCAGCGCAGCGTATCCCGACGGGGAAAAACTGTTTTTT
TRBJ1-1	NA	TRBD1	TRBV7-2	CASSRPGQHHTEAFF	TGTGCCAGCAGCCGTCCGGGACAGCACCACACTGAAGCTTTCTTT
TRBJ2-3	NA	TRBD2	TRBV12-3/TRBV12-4	CASSPYSGGLTDTQYF	TGTGCCAGCAGTCCGTACAGCGGGGGCCTCACAGATACGCAGTATTTT
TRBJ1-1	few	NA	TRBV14	CASSRRVGLDWGRAFF	TGTGCCAGCAGCCGCCGCGTGGGACTGGACTGGGGGCGAGCTTTCTTT
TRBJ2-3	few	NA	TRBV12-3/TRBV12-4	CANSLGIPTDTQYF	TGTGCAAACAGTTTAGGAATACCCACAGATACGCAGTATTTT
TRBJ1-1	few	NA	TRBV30	CACGGGNTEAFF	TGTGCCTGTGGGGGGGGGAACACTGAAGCTTTCTTT
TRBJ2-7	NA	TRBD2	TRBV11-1	CASSLSGSGYEQYF	TGTGCCAGCAGCTTGAGCGGGAGTGGCTACGAGCAGTACTTC
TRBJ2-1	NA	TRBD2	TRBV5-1	CASSLEPMAGGGNEQFF	TGCGCGAGCAGCCTGGAGCCAATGGCGGGGGGGGGCAATGAGCAGTTCTTC